The 6 T cell receptor beta chains below all came from one sample that was sequenced in a study of cytomegalovirus exposure and HLA in healthy donors. Primers for the PCR totalled 60 Vbeta and 13 Jbeta. TCRdb's copy holds only in-frame clones and misses some; the assay was immunoSEQ multiplex PCR. The sample totals under 200,000 clones. Source material: PBMCs. The receptors come from a woman aged 18-29 years in good health and CMV-seropositive.

This rearrangement joins TRBV7-8 to TRBJ2-3; a possible D gene is TRBD2 (6 bases). Germline loops: CDR1 SGHVS, CDR2 FQNEAQ. This CDR3 is built from 17 residues. Trimming pared 1 base from V and 1 base from J, leaving 15 bases between. The DNA of the CDR3 is TGTGCCAGCAGCTTAGGGGATAGGACTATACGCACAGATACGCAGTATTTT. Translated: CASSLGDRTIRTDTQYF.

The rearrangement joins TRBV4-1 to TRBJ1-5; no reliable D call. Germline V gene lookup returns CDR1 MGHRA and CDR2 YSYEKL. Trimming took off 1 base at V and 3 bases at J, with 13 bases between the two ends. The CDR3 has 16 residues. CDR3 loop: CASSQVLWAFNQPQHF. The CDR3, as DNA: TGCGCCAGCAGCCAAGTCTTGTGGGCGTTCAATCAGCCCCAGCATTTT.

V gene TRBV7-2 combines with J gene TRBJ1-2, with 8 bases identical to TRBD1. Germline V gene data show CDR1 as SGHTA and CDR2 as FQGNSA. V dropped 5 bases and J dropped 3; count of bases not matched to a gene: 5. This CDR3 contains 14 residues. The CDR3 loop is CASSHDRGHYGYTF. CDR3 DNA: TGTGCCAGCAGCCATGACAGGGGACACTATGGCTACACCTTC.

The V and J genes are TRBV10-3 and TRBJ2-7, with TRBD1 matching over 8 bases. Germline values: CDR1 ENHRY, CDR2 SYGVKD. This CDR3 is built from 11 residues. The CDR3 nucleotides are TGTGCATTCGGACAGGGTGAAGAGCAGTACTTC. Amino acid sequence: CAFGQGEEQYF.

V is TRBV5-1 and J is TRBJ2-1, with 10 nucleotides matching TRBD1. CDR1 and CDR2 (germline): SGHRS, YFSETQ. J lost 8 bases, V lost 4 bases, and 9 bases had no gene match. There are 15 residues in the CDR3. Here the CDR3 reads CASSRRDRGSHEQFF. As DNA, the CDR3 is TGCGCCAGCAGCCGCCGGGACAGGGGTAGTCATGAGCAGTTCTTC. The full variable domain, in which reference TRBV5-1 and TRBJ2-1 provide the parts outside the CDR3, is KAGVTQTPRYLIKTRGQQVTLSCSPISGHRSVSWYQQTPGQGLQFLFEYFSETQRNKGNFPGRFSGRQFSNSRSEMNVSTLELGDSALYLCASSRRDRGSHEQFFGPGTRLTVL.

The V call is TRBV11-2, the J call TRBJ1-6; no clear D. Trimming took 2 bases from V and 0 from J, leaving 11 bases between them. Germline V gene sequence: CDR1 SGHAT, CDR2 FQNNGV. CDR3 length equals 17 residues. In DNA form, the CDR3 reads TGTGCCAGCAGCTTAAGCGCGGGAAGCTCCTATAATTCACCCCTCCACTTT. This sequence encodes CASSLSAGSSYNSPLHF.